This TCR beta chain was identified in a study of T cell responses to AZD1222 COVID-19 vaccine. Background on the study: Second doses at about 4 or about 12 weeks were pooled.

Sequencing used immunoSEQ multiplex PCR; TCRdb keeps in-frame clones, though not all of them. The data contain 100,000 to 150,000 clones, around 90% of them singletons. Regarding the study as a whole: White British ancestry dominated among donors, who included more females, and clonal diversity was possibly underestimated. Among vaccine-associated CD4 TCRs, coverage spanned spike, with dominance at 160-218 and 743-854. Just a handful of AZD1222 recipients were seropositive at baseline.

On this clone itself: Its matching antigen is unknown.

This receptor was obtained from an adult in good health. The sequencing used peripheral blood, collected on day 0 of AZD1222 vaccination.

This CDR3 is CASSPGQATYEQYF. In DNA form, the CDR3 reads TGTGCCAGCAGCCCCGGACAGGCAACCTACGAGCAGTACTTC. This chain uses TRBV6-5 with TRBJ2-7; TRBD1 aligns across 7 bases. V lost 6 bases and J lost 2; bases outside the gene matches: 7. Germline V gene data show CDR1 as MNHEY and CDR2 as SVGAGI. This CDR3 has 14 residues.